This T cell receptor beta chain was captured in a study of T-cell reconstitution after alpha-beta-depleted transplantation in children. J lost 2 bases, V lost 4 bases, and 6 bases had no gene match. Germline V gene data show CDR1 as LGHNT and CDR2 as FRNRAP. The CDR3 is 15 amino acids. Unique molecular identifiers were incorporated during preparation of the TCRbeta library. MiXCR was run by TCRdb on the PCR reads, yielding one entry per CDR3 protein. The sample has about 270,000 distinct CDR3 sequences; almost 10% are singletons. The sample in question was PBMCs from the stem cell graft donor, obtained from the stem cell graft. This sequence originates from a human donor who donated a stem cell graft to a child with SCID. This chain connects TRBV12-5 to TRBJ2-7, with TRBD2 matching 9 bases. In DNA, the CDR3 is TGTGCTAGTGGTTCCGAAGCGGGGGGCCCCTACGAGCAGTACTTC. This translates into CASGSEAGGPYEQYF.